This passage covers 14 T cell receptor beta chains from one sample sequenced in a study of T-cell reconstitution after alpha-beta-depleted transplantation in children. Unique molecular identifiers were incorporated into the prepared TCRbeta library. Each CDR3 protein is one row after TCRdb ran MiXCR on the PCR reads. The table includes approximately 980,000 distinct CDR3 sequences, 25% to 30% detected once. The sample in question was PBMCs, mostly from graft donor cells, obtained 360 days after TCRalphabeta/CD19-depleted stem cell transplant. These TCRs come from a boy in the first two years of life who had a stem cell transplant for SCID, so the T cells may come from the graft donor.

This clonotype was seen a few times. The chain has TRBV6-5 and TRBJ1-1, with TRBD1 identical over 10 bases. The CDR3 runs 13 residues. J lost 11 bases, V lost 5 bases, and 8 bases had no gene match. Germline V CDR1 and CDR2: MNHEY, SVGAGI. CDR3 sequence (DNA): TGTGCCAGCAGTCGACAGGGGGCAGGTTGGGCTTTCTTT. Translated: CASSRQGAGWAFF.

Here the CDR3 reads CASSLGGGGTNYNEQFF. CDR3 in DNA: TGCGCCAGCAGCTTGGGAGGTGGTGGGACAAATTACAATGAGCAGTTCTTC. The rearrangement uses TRBV5-1 and TRBJ2-1; a possible D gene is TRBD1 (6 bases). This CDR3 comprises 17 residues. CDR1 is SGHRS, CDR2 YFSETQ, per germline. The V end was cut by 0 bases, the J end by 4 bases, with 17 bases between.

This clonotype has more than one count but fewer than ten. This chain links TRBV19 with TRBJ2-7; D gene ambiguous. Per germline, CDR1 LNHDA and CDR2 SQIVND (reference sequence). Trimming took off 5 bases at V and 3 bases at J, with 8 bases between the two ends. CDR3 length: 12 residues. In nucleotides, the CDR3 is TGTGCCAGTAGTGACGGATTCTACGAGCAGTACTTC. Its translation: CASSDGFYEQYF.

V is TRBV5-1 and J is TRBJ2-7, with D possibly being TRBD1 or TRBD2 (5 bases each). The CDR3 is 14 amino acids. The V end was cut by 5 bases, the J end by 0 bases, with 12 bases between. CDR1 is SGHRS and CDR2 is YFSETQ in the germline V gene. Written as DNA, the CDR3 is TGCGCCAGCAGACGAGGGGATCCCTCCTACGAGCAGTACTTC. Amino acids: CASRRGDPSYEQYF.

In its sample, this clonotype was seen a few times. The chain employs TRBV5-1 and TRBJ1-2; perhaps TRBD1 as D (6 bases). This CDR3 has 14 residues. CDR1 and CDR2 from the germline V gene are SGHRS and YFSETQ. Deletions cut 0 bases from V and 2 bases from J, with 8 bases between. CDR3 loop: CASSLETGNYGYTF. CDR3 DNA: TGCGCCAGCAGCTTGGAGACAGGCAACTATGGCTACACCTTC.

The chain carries TRBV29-1 and TRBJ2-5; D possibly uses TRBD1 or TRBD2 (5 bases each). CDR1 SQVTM and CDR2 ANQGSEA come from the germline V gene. V was clipped by 4 bases and J by 0 bases, with 15 bases between them. This CDR3 has 15 residues. Here the CDR3 DNA reads TGCAGCGTTGTGGGGTTCGGGGCCCACCAAGAGACCCAGTACTTC. Its protein product is CSVVGFGAHQETQYF.

The chain combines TRBV11-1 with TRBJ1-1, with D maybe TRBD1 (5 bases). CDR1 and CDR2 from the germline V gene are SGHAT and FQDESV (reference sequence). The length of the CDR3 is 13 residues. V lost 4 bases and J lost 6, with 12 bases in between. As DNA, the CDR3 is TGTGCCAGCAGCTCGGGGCTAAACGCTGAAGCTTTCTTT. Protein: CASSSGLNAEAFF. The full variable domain, in which reference TRBV11-1 and TRBJ1-1 provide the parts outside the CDR3, is EAEVAQSPRYKITEKSQAVAFWCDPISGHATLYWYRQILGQGPELLVQFQDESVVDDSQLPKDRFSAERLKGVDSTLKIQPAELGDSAMYLCASSSGLNAEAFFGQGTRLTVV.

Only a few counts were recorded for this clonotype. The chain carries TRBV19 and TRBJ1-1; D not certain. The germline V gene encodes CDR1 LNHDA and CDR2 SQIVND (reference sequence). Trimming pared 7 bases from V and 4 bases from J, leaving 13 bases between. This CDR3 comprises 13 residues. CDR3 in amino acids: CASKRTERTEAFF. Here the CDR3 DNA reads TGTGCCAGTAAGCGAACCGAGCGCACTGAAGCTTTCTTT.

Points on this clonotype: An end of the junction does not agree with germline; a read error may underlie this. The J gene is TRBJ1-1, the V gene TRBV12-3 or TRBV12-4; D is possibly TRBD1 (6 bases). The CDR3 sequence is 16 residues long. The CDR3 protein is CASSFRRQGRDTEPFF. For the CDR3, the DNA is TGTGCCAGCAGTTTCAGGCGTCAGGGGAGGGACACTGAACCTTTCTTT.

This clonotype occurred many times. The genes are TRBV3-1 and TRBJ2-5, with D possibly matching TRBD2 (6 bases). There are 15 residues in the CDR3. Germline values: CDR1 LGHDT, CDR2 YNNKEL (reference sequence). V gave up 1 base and J gave up 0 bases, with 9 bases separating them. CDR3 in amino acids: CASSQGGLNQETQYF. The DNA of the CDR3 is TGTGCCAGCAGCCAAGGGGGACTGAACCAAGAGACCCAGTACTTC.

V gene TRBV7-9 combines with J gene TRBJ2-3; 8 bases fit TRBD2. Germline V gene lookup returns CDR1 SEHNR and CDR2 FQNEAQ (reference sequence). The CDR3 contains 17 residues. J was trimmed by 3 bases and V by 5 bases; bases with no gene match: 13. The CDR3 DNA is TGTGCCAGCAGCCTACCTAGAGGCGGGGGGCCTACAGATACGCAGTATTTT. It encodes CASSLPRGGGPTDTQYF. The complete variable domain, with remaining parts taken from reference TRBV7-9 and TRBJ2-3, reads DTGVSQNPRHKITKRGQNVTFRCDPISEHNRLYWYRQTLGQGPEFLTYFQNEAQLEKSRLLSDRFSAERPKGSFSTLEIQRTEQGDSAMYLCASSLPRGGGPTDTQYFGPGTRLTVL.

The chain couples TRBV6-1 to TRBJ2-5; 9 bases map to TRBD1. This CDR3 is built from 18 residues. Germline assignment: CDR1 MNHNS and CDR2 SASEGT. Germline trimming cut 11 bases from V and 5 bases from J; bases unmatched to any gene: 24. The CDR3 sequence is CAGAPTRGDREGNETQYF. In nucleotides, the CDR3 is TGTGCCGGCGCGCCGACCCGCGGGGACAGGGAGGGGAATGAGACCCAGTACTTC.

The genes are TRBV11-2 and TRBJ2-7; D perhaps matches TRBD2 (6 bases). Germline V gene sequence: CDR1 SGHAT, CDR2 FQNNGV. The CDR3 runs to 17 residues. V lost 0 bases to trimming and J lost 0 bases, with 15 bases between them. CDR3 region: CASSLDSGLNPSYEQYF. Here the CDR3 DNA reads TGTGCCAGCAGCTTAGATAGCGGCCTAAACCCCTCCTACGAGCAGTACTTC.

The rearrangement uses TRBV4-3 and TRBJ2-6, with a weak D call TRBD2 (5 bases). The CDR3 spans 16 residues. Trimming took 4 bases from V and 2 from J, leaving 12 bases between them. The germline gives CDR1 LGHNA, CDR2 YSLEER. This chain's CDR3 is CASSLEGVPGANVLTF. The CDR3 coding sequence is TGCGCCAGCAGCCTAGAGGGCGTACCTGGGGCCAACGTCCTGACTTTC.